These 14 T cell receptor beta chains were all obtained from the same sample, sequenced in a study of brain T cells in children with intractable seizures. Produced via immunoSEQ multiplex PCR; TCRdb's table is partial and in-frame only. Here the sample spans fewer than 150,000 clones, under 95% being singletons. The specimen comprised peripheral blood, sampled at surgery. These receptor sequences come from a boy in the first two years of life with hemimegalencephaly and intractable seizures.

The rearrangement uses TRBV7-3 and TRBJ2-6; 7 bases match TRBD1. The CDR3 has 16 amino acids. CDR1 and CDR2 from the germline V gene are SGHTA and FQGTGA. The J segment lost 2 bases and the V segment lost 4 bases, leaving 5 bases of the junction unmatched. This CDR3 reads CASSSITGAGANVLTF. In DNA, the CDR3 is TGTGCCAGCAGCTCAATAACAGGGGCTGGGGCCAACGTCCTGACTTTC.

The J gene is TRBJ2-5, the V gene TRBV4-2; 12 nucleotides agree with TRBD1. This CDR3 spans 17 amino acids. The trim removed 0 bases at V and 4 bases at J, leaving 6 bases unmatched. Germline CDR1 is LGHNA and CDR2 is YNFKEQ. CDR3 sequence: CASSQDDRDRGRETQYF. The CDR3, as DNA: TGTGCCAGCAGCCAAGATGACCGGGACAGGGGGCGAGAGACCCAGTACTTC.

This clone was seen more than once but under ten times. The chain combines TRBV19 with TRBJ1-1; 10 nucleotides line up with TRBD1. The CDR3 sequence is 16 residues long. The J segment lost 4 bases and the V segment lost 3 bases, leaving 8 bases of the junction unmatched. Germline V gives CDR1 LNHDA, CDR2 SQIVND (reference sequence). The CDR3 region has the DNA TGTGCCAGTAGTATCGACAGGGGGCCCGTTAGCACTGAAGCTTTCTTT. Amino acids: CASSIDRGPVSTEAFF.

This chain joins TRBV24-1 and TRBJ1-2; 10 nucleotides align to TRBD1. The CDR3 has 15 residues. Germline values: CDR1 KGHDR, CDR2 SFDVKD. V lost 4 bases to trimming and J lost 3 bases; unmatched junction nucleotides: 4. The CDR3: CATSEKTGGDYGYTF. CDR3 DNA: TGTGCCACCAGTGAAAAGACAGGGGGCGACTATGGCTACACCTTC.

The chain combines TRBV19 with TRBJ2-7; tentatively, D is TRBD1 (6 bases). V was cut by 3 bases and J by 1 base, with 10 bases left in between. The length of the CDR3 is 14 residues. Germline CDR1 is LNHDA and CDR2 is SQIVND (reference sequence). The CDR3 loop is CASSITGWSYEQYF. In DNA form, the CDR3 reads TGTGCCAGTAGTATTACAGGGTGGTCCTACGAGCAGTACTTC.

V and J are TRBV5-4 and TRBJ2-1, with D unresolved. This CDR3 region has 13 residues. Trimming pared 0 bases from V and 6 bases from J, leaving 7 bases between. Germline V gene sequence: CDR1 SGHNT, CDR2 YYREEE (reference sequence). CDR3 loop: CASSLGQTNEQFF. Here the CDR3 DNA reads TGTGCCAGCAGCTTGGGGCAGACCAATGAGCAGTTCTTC.

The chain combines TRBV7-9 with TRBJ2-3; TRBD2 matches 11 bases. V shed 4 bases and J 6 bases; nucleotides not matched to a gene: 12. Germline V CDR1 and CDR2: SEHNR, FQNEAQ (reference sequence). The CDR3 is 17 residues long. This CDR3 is CASSSLTSGILGDTQYF. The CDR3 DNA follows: TGTGCCAGCAGCTCATTGACTAGCGGGATATTGGGGGATACGCAGTATTTT.

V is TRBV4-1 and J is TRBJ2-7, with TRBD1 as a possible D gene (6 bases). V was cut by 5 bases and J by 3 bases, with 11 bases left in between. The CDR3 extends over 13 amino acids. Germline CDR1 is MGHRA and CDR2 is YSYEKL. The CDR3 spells CASSDRIRYEQYF. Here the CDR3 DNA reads TGCGCCAGCAGCGACAGGATCCGCTACGAGCAGTACTTC.

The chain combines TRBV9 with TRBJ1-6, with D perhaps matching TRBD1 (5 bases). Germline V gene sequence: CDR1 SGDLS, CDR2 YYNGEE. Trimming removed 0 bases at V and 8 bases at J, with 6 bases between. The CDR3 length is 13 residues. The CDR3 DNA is TGTGCCAGCAGCGTAGCGGGGGATTCACCCCTCCACTTT. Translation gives CASSVAGDSPLHF.

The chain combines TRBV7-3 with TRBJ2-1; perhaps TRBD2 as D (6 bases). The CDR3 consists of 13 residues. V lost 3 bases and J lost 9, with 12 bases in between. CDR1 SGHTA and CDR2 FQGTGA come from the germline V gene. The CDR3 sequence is CASSFHRGGEQFF. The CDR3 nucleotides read TGTGCCAGCAGCTTCCACCGGGGAGGTGAGCAGTTCTTC. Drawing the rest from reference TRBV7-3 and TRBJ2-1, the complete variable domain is GAGVSQTPSNKVTEKGKYVELRCDPISGHTALYWYRQSLGQGPEFLIYFQGTGAADDSGLPNDRFFAVRPEGSVSTLKIQRTERGDSAVYLCASSFHRGGEQFFGPGTRLTVL.

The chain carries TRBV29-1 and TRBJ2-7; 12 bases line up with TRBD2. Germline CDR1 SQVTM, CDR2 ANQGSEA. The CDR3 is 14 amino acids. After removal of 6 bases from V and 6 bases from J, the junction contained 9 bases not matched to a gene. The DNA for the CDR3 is TGCAGCGTAGCGGGACTAGCGGGTAGGGGCGAGCAGTACTTC. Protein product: CSVAGLAGRGEQYF.

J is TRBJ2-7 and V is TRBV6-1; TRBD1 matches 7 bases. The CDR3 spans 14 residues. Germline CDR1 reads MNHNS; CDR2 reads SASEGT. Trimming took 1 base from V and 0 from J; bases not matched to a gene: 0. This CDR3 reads CASSEGDSSYEQYF. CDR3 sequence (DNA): TGTGCCAGCAGTGAAGGGGACAGCTCCTACGAGCAGTACTTC.

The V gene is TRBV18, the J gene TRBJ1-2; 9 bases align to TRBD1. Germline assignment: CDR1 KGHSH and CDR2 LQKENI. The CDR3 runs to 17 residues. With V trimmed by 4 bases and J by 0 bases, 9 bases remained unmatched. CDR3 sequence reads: CASSLLKTGGANYGYTF. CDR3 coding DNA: TGTGCCAGCTCACTTCTCAAAACAGGGGGCGCTAACTATGGCTACACCTTC. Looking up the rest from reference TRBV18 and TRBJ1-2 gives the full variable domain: NAGVMQNPRHLVRRRGQEARLRCSPMKGHSHVYWYRQLPEEGLKFMVYLQKENIIDESGMPKERFSAEFPKEGPSILRIQQVVRGDSAAYFCASSLLKTGGANYGYTFGSGTRLTVV.

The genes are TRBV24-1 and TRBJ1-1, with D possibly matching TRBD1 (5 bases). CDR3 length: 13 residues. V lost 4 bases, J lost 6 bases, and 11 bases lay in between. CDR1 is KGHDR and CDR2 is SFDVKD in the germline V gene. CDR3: CATSEPGTPEAFF. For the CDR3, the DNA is TGTGCCACCAGTGAGCCCGGGACGCCTGAAGCTTTCTTT.